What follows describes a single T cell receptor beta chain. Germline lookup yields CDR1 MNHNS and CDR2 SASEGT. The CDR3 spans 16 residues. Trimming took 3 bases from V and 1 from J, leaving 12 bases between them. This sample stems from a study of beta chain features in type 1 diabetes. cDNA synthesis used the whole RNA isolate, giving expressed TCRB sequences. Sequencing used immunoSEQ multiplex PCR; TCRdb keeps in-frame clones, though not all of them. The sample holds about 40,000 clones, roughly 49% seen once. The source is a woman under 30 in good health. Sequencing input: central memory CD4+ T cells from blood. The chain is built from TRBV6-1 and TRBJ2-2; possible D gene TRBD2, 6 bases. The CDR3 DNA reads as TGTGCCAGCAGTGATATCTGGGGAGGGAACACCGGGGAGCTGTTTTTT. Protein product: CASSDIWGGNTGELFF.